What follows are 23 T cell receptor beta chains derived from one specimen sequenced in a study of blood T cells in healthy people across ages. Using a J-beta primer mix together with a sample-barcoded 5' primer, a second PCR was run for roughly 7 to 11 cycles. TCRdb analysed the 5' RACE reads with MiXCR anew, one entry per CDR3 protein. This sample yields 550,000 to 750,000 distinct CDR3 sequences, of which under 25% are seen a single time; 3.5% to 4% belongs to the top ten. Source material: blood. Receptor source: a man between 65 and 85 years old in good health.

The table lists this clonotype with a count of one. At one boundary the junction diverges from the germline segment, which might be a read error. The V and J genes are TRBV7-9 and TRBJ2-1; 7 positions agree with TRBD1. The CDR3 length is 15 residues. Germline CDR1 reads SEHNR; CDR2 reads FQNEAQ (reference sequence). As DNA, the CDR3 is TGTGCCAGCAGCTTAGACGGACAGGTCTACAGTGAGCAGTTCTTC. Residues: CASSLDGQVYSEQFF.

The chain joins TRBV7-2 to TRBJ2-5; 7 bases match TRBD2. The J call may be in error: the DNA end matches TRBJ2-7 better. From germline, CDR1 is SGHTA and CDR2 FQGNSA. This CDR3 has 13 residues. The chain's CDR3 is CASSFPSGDEQYF. The CDR3 DNA follows: TGTGCCAGCAGCTTTCCTAGCGGCGACGAGCAGTACTTC.

CDR3 coding DNA: TGTGCCAGCAGCGTAGCTGCGGGGGCGACTAATGAAAAACTGTTTTTT. Its translation is CASSVAAGATNEKLFF. V usage is TRBV9 and J usage is TRBJ1-4, with D perhaps matching TRBD1 (6 bases). The germline gives CDR1 SGDLS, CDR2 YYNGEE. The germline V and J ends were trimmed by 0 bases and 2 bases, with 11 bases remaining between them. The CDR3 spans 16 residues.

CDR3 sequence (DNA): TGTGCCAGCAGTTTAGCTAGCGGGAGCCCCTCCTACGAGCAGTACTTC. It specifies CASSLASGSPSYEQYF. The V call is TRBV12-3 or TRBV12-4, the J call TRBJ2-7, with 9 bases matching TRBD2. This CDR3 is 16 amino acids long. V gave up 0 bases and J gave up 0 bases; unmatched junction bases: 3.

This clonotype has ten or more counts. The gene calls are TRBV27 and TRBJ2-7; weak D call: TRBD1 (6 bases). CDR1 and CDR2 (germline): MNHEY, SMNVEV (reference sequence). The V and J ends lost 0 bases and 0 bases respectively, with 6 bases between them. The CDR3 contains 14 residues. The DNA of the CDR3 is TGTGCCAGCAGTTTATCGGGACACTCCTACGAGCAGTACTTC. It translates to CASSLSGHSYEQYF.

This clonotype has a count of ten or more. This chain links TRBV24-1 with TRBJ2-3; D is unresolved. The CDR3 is 10 residues long. Germline V gives CDR1 KGHDR, CDR2 SFDVKD. V was cut by 10 bases and J by 5 bases, with 6 bases left in between. The CDR3 DNA is TGTGCCACGTTGGGAGATACGCAGTATTTT. This sequence encodes CATLGDTQYF.

This clonotype came up a few times. V is TRBV6-6 and J is TRBJ2-1, with a tentative D call TRBD2 (6 bases). CDR1 and CDR2 (germline): MNHNY, SVGAGI (reference sequence). The CDR3 length is 15 residues. With 7 bases removed from V and 0 bases from J, the gap between germline ends came to 13 bases. The CDR3 reads CASTSDIYSYNEQFF. Written as DNA, the CDR3 is TGTGCCAGCACTAGCGACATATACTCCTACAATGAGCAGTTCTTC.

The chain combines TRBV4-1 with TRBJ2-1; no clear D. The V and J ends lost 4 bases and 10 bases respectively, with 5 bases between them. The CDR3 totals 10 residues. In germline, CDR1 is MGHRA, CDR2 YSYEKL. For the CDR3, the DNA is TGCGCCAGCAGCCGTGAGGAGCAGTTCTTC. This gives the protein CASSREEQFF.

The V and J genes are TRBV9 and TRBJ2-2; D perhaps matches TRBD2 (6 bases). Trimming left V 1 base short and J 2 bases short, with 9 bases between. Germline V gives CDR1 SGDLS, CDR2 YYNGEE. The CDR3 spans 15 residues. CDR3 region: CASSVSGENTGELFF. The CDR3 nucleotides read TGTGCCAGCAGCGTATCGGGGGAAAACACCGGGGAGCTGTTTTTT. The full variable domain, with the rest looked up from reference TRBV9 and TRBJ2-2, is DSGVTQTPKHLITATGQRVTLRCSPRSGDLSVYWYQQSLDQGLQFLIQYYNGEERAKGNILERFSAQQFPDLHSELNLSSLELGDSALYFCASSVSGENTGELFFGEGSRLTVL.

J is TRBJ2-1 and V is TRBV15, with D uncertain. Gene TRBJ2-5 matches the end of the DNA better, so the J call may be wrong. Germline loops: CDR1 LNHNV, CDR2 YYDKDF (reference sequence). The CDR3 loop spans 13 amino acids. CDR3 coding DNA: TGTGCCACCAGCACCGACATTGAGGAGACCCAGTACTTC. This sequence encodes CATSTDIEETQYF.

The chain recombines TRBV7-9 with TRBJ2-2; D possibly corresponds to TRBD1 (6 bases). The germline CDR1 and CDR2 sequences are SEHNR and FQNEAQ (reference sequence). The V and J ends lost 2 bases and 6 bases respectively, with 10 bases between them. The CDR3 is made up of 14 amino acids. The CDR3 DNA sequence: TGTGCCAGCAGCTTACAAGGGGGTCCCGGGGAGCTGTTTTTT. This codes for CASSLQGGPGELFF.

V and J are TRBV3-1 and TRBJ1-1; D unclear. Germline CDR1 LGHDT, CDR2 YNNKEL (reference sequence). The CDR3 is 14 amino acids. Trimming pared 0 bases from V and 2 bases from J, leaving 7 bases between. The CDR3 loop reads CASSQDLANTEAFF. Here the CDR3 DNA reads TGTGCCAGCAGCCAAGATCTCGCCAACACTGAAGCTTTCTTT.

This clonotype was observed a handful of times. The rearrangement joins TRBV5-1 to TRBJ1-1, with unresolved D. This CDR3 region has 15 residues. From germline, CDR1 is SGHRS and CDR2 YFSETQ. V was cut by 0 bases and J by 4 bases, with 13 bases left in between. DNA of the CDR3: TGCGCCAGCAGCTTGGCCTCGGGTTTGGTCACTGAAGCTTTCTTT. As protein: CASSLASGLVTEAFF.

The chain is built from TRBV20-1 and TRBJ1-3; no reliable D call. The CDR3 covers 12 residues. Per germline, CDR1 DFQATT and CDR2 SNEGSKA (reference sequence). Between the trimmed V and J ends, which lost 4 bases and 1 base, there was a span of 5 bases. This chain's CDR3 is CSATQSGNTIYF. The CDR3 DNA is TGCAGTGCTACTCAATCTGGAAACACCATATATTTT.

This clonotype has more than one count but fewer than ten. The chain joins TRBV5-1 to TRBJ2-7, with TRBD2 matching over 14 bases. This CDR3 has 17 residues. The V gene's germline CDR1 is SGHRS and CDR2 YFSETQ. V was clipped by 4 bases and J by 5 bases; unmatched bases: 11. The CDR3 DNA sequence: TGCGCCAGCAGCAAATTCACCGGGACTAGCGGGAGCCACGAGCAGTACTTC. This codes for CASSKFTGTSGSHEQYF.

This clonotype has a count of ten or more. The rearrangement links TRBV5-6 to TRBJ2-1; 7 bases map to TRBD1. J gave up 0 bases and V 4 bases, and 7 bases lay outside the gene matches. Germline CDR1 reads SGHDT; CDR2 reads YYEEEE. The CDR3 runs 16 residues. This chain's CDR3 is CASSRDSASSYNEQFF. In DNA form, the CDR3 reads TGTGCCAGCAGCCGGGACAGCGCGAGCTCCTACAATGAGCAGTTCTTC. Full variable domain (rest looked up from reference TRBV5-6 and TRBJ2-1): DAGVTQSPTHLIKTRGQQVTLRCSPKSGHDTVSWYQQALGQGPQFIFQYYEEEERQRGNFPDRFSGHQFPNYSSELNVNALLLGDSALYLCASSRDSASSYNEQFFGPGTRLTVL.

This clonotype was seen only a few times. This chain uses TRBV12-3 or TRBV12-4 with TRBJ2-7; possibly TRBD1 for D (8 bases). The CDR3 contains 14 residues. V was pared by 5 bases and J by 5 bases, with 16 bases between. CDR3 bases: TGTGCCAGCAGTCGTAACAGGGGGGGCCACGAGCAGTACTTC. The encoded protein is CASSRNRGGHEQYF.

The CDR3 sequence: CASNKTSGNQETQYF. CDR3 sequence (DNA): TGCGCCAGCAATAAGACTAGCGGGAACCAAGAGACCCAGTACTTC. The V call is TRBV10-2, the J call TRBJ2-5, with 11 bases identical to TRBD2. CDR1 and CDR2 (germline): WSHSY, SAAADI. The V and J ends lost 7 bases and 0 bases, in that order; junction bases with no gene match: 4. The length of the CDR3 is 15 residues.

This clonotype was recorded a few times. The rearrangement uses TRBV5-5 and TRBJ2-5; D may match TRBD1 or TRBD2 (5 bases each). The J call is uncertain, as TRBJ2-1 better fits the DNA end. The V gene's germline CDR1 is SGHKS and CDR2 YYEKEE (reference sequence). This CDR3 spans 14 amino acids. For the CDR3, the DNA is TGTGCCAGCAGCACGGGACCGGCGCTGGGTGAGCAGTTCTTC. Its translation: CASSTGPALGEQFF.

This clonotype was seen a few times. The V and J genes are TRBV2 and TRBJ2-5, with D uncertain. The J call is uncertain, as TRBJ2-7 better fits the DNA end. CDR1 is SNHLY and CDR2 is FYNNEI in the germline V gene. The CDR3 extends over 16 amino acids. DNA for the CDR3: TGTGCCAGCAGTGAAATTATCGGAGATCTCTCCTACGAGCAGTACTTC. Protein: CASSEIIGDLSYEQYF.

The rearrangement uses TRBV2 and TRBJ2-1, with TRBD2 identical over 13 bases. Trimming took 6 bases from V and 6 from J; bases not matched to a gene: 2. This CDR3 has 14 residues. The germline CDR1 and CDR2 sequences are SNHLY and FYNNEI. The CDR3 is CASRRTSGSNEQFF. CDR3 sequence (DNA): TGTGCCAGCAGGAGGACTAGCGGGAGCAATGAGCAGTTCTTC.

Only a few counts were recorded for this clonotype. The chain employs TRBV15 and TRBJ2-5; 9 nucleotides align to TRBD2. Germline lookup yields CDR1 LNHNV and CDR2 YYDKDF (reference sequence). CDR3 length equals 15 residues. V was pared by 0 bases and J by 5 bases, with 4 bases of the junction left unmatched. The CDR3 DNA reads as TGTGCCACCAGCAGAGAAGCGGGAGGCTTCGAGACCCAGTACTTC. Its translation: CATSREAGGFETQYF.

The chain recombines TRBV4-3 with TRBJ2-5, with D perhaps matching TRBD1 (5 bases). Near its end, the DNA agrees better with TRBJ2-7, so the J call may be wrong. The germline V gene has CDR1 LGHNA and CDR2 YSLEER. This CDR3 has 14 amino acids. The CDR3 DNA is TGCGCCAGCAGCCAAGATTGGGGCACCTACGAGCAGTACTTC. It yields the protein CASSQDWGTYEQYF.